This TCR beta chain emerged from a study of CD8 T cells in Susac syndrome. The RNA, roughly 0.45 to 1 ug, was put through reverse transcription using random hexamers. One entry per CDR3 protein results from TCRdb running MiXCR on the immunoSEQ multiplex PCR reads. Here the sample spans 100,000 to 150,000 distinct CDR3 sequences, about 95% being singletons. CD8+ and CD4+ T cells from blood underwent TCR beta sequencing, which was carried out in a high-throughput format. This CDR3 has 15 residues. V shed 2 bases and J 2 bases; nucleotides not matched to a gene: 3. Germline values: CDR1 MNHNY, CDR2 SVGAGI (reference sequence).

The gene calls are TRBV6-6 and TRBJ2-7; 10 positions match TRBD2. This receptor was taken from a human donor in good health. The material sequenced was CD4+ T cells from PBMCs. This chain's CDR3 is CASSYVAGGAYEQYF. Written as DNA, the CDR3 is TGTGCCAGCAGTTACGTAGCGGGAGGAGCCTACGAGCAGTACTTC.